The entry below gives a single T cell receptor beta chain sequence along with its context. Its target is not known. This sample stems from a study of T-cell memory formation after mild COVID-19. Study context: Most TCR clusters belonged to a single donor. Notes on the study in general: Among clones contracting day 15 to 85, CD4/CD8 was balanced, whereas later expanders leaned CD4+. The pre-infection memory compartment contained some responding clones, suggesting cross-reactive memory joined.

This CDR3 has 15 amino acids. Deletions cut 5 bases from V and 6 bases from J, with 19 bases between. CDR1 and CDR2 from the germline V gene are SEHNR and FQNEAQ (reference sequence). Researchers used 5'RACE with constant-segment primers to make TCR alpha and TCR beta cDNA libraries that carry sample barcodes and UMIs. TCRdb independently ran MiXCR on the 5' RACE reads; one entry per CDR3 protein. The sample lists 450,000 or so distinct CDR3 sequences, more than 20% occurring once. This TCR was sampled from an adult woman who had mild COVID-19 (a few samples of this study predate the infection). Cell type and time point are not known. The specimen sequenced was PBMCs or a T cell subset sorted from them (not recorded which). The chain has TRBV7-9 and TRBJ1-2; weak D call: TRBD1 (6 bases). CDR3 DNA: TGTGCCAGCAGCCCCCGCGGAGGGGGAGGAGATGGCTACACCTTC. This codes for CASSPRGGGGDGYTF.